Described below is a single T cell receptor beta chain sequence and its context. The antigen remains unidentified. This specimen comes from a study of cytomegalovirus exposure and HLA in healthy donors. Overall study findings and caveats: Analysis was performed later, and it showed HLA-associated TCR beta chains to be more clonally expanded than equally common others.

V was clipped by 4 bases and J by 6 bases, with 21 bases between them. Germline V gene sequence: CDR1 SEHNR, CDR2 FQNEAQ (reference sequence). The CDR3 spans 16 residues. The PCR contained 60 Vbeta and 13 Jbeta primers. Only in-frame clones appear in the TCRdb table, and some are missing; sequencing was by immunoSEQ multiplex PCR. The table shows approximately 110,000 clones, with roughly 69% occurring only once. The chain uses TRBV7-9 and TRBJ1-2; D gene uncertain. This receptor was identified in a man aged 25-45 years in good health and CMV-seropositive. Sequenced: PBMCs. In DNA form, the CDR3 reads TGTGCCAGCAGCTCCCCACTTGGCAGCGAGAGGGATGGCTACACCTTC. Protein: CASSSPLGSERDGYTF.